This record covers a single T cell receptor (beta chain). Method: immunoSEQ multiplex PCR; TCRdb's copy keeps in-frame clones and lacks some. Of about 130,000 clones listed, 70% to 90% are singletons. This entry comes from a study of blood T cell repertoires in COVID-19. The recovered donors of Cohort 3 showed two negative PCRs, clearance, or symptom resolution. This CDR3 has 15 amino acids. The V and J genes are TRBV12-2 and TRBJ2-7; the table's TRBD2 call for D was not verified on the DNA. TRBV12-2 is deemed a pseudogene. The sequencing sample was made of PBMCs or T cells enriched from blood (not recorded which). The receptor was isolated from a woman aged 45-65 years who had recovered from COVID-19. CDR3 sequence reads: CASRLERGGEYEQYF. CDR3 sequence (DNA): TGTGCAAGTCGCTTAGAACGGGGGGGTGAGTACGAGCAGTACTTC.